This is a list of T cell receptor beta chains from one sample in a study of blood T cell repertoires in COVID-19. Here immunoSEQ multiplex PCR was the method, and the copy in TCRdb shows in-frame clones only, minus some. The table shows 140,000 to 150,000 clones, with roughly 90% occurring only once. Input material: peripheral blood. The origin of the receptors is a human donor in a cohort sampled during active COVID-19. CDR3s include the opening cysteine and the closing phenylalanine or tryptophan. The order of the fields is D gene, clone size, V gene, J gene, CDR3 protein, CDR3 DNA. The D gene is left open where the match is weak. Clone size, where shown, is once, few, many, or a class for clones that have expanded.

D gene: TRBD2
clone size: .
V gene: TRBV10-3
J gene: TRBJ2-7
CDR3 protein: CAISESTSGAYEQYF
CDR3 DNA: TGTGCCATCAGTGAGTCTACTAGCGGGGCCTACGAGCAGTACTTC

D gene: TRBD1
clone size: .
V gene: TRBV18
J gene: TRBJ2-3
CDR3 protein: CASSQNRGNTDTQYF
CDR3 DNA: TGTGCCAGCTCGCAGAACAGGGGAAACACAGATACGCAGTATTTT

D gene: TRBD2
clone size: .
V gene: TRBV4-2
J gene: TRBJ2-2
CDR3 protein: CASNPRGTGELFF
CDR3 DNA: TGTGCCAGCAACCCGCGGGGGACCGGGGAGCTGTTTTTT

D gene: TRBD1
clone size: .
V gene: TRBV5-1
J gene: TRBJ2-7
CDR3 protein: CASSPEGQPSYEQYF
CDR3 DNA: TGCGCCAGCAGCCCCGAGGGACAGCCATCCTACGAGCAGTACTTC

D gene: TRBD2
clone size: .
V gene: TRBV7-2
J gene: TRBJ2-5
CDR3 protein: CASSSGLAGGETQYF
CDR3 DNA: TGTGCCAGCAGCTCCGGACTAGCGGGAGGAGAGACCCAGTACTTC

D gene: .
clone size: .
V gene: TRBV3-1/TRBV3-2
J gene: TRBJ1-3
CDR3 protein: CASSQGQQGPTSGNTIYF
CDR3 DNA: TGTGCCAGCAGCCAAGGGCAACAGGGCCCCACATCTGGAAACACCATATATTTT

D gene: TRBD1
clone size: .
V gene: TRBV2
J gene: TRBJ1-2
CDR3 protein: CASSAWDRGYGYTF
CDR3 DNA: TGTGCCAGCAGCGCGTGGGACAGGGGGTATGGCTACACCTTC

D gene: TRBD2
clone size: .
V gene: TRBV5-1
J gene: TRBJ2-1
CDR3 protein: CASSLTSGYNEQFF
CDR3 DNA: TGCGCCAGCAGCTTAACTAGCGGATACAATGAGCAGTTCTTC

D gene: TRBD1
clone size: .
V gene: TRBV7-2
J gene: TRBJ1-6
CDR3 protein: CASSLATGGSNSPLHF
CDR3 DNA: TGTGCCAGCAGCTTAGCGACAGGGGGATCAAATTCACCCCTCCACTTT

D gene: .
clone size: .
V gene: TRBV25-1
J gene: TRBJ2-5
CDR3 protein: CASRAAQETQYF
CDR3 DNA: TGTGCCAGCAGAGCGGCACAAGAGACCCAGTACTTC

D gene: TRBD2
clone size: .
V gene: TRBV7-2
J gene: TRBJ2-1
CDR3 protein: CASSLRLAGNEQFF
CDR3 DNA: TGTGCCAGCAGCTTGAGACTAGCGGGTAATGAGCAGTTCTTC

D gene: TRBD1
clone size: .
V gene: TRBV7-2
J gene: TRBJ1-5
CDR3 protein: CASSLTGTGRAQHF
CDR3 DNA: TGTGCCAGCAGCTTAACCGGGACAGGACGAGCCCAGCATTTT

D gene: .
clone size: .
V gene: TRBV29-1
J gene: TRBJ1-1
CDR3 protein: CSVEPRGFNTEAFF
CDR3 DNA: TGCAGCGTTGAACCCCGGGGGTTCAACACTGAAGCTTTCTTT

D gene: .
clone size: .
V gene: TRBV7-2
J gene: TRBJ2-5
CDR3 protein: CASSLAWSSPGETQYF
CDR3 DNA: TGTGCCAGCAGCTTAGCGTGGTCCAGCCCCGGGGAGACCCAGTACTTC

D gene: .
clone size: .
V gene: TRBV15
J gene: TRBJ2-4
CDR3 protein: CATSTRTDLAKNIQYF
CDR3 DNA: TGTGCCACCAGCACCAGGACAGATTTAGCCAAAAACATTCAGTACTTC

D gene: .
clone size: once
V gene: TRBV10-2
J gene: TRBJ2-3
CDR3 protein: CASSAVRTDYGGDTQYF
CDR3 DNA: TGCGCCAGCAGTGCTGTAAGGACCGACTACGGGGGAGATACGCAGTATTTT

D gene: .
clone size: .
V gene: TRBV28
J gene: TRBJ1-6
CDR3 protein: CASSSPGTSPNSPLHF
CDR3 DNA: TGTGCCAGCAGTTCCCCCGGGACATCCCCTAATTCACCCCTCCACTTT

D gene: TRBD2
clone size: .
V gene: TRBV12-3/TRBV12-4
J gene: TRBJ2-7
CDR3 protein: CASSPGLSYEQYF
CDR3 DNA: TGTGCCAGCAGCCCGGGACTATCCTACGAGCAGTACTTC

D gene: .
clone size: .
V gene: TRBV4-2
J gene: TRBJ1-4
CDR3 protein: CASSPRTARNEKLFF
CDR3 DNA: TGTGCCAGCAGCCCTAGGACAGCTCGAAATGAAAAACTGTTTTTT

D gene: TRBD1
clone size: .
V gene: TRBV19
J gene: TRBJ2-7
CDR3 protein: CASSPRDRGPEQYF
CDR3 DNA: TGTGCCAGTAGTCCACGGGACAGGGGGCCCGAGCAGTACTTC

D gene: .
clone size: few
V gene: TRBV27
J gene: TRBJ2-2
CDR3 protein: CASSSRDTYTGELFF
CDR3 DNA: TGTGCCAGCAGTTCAAGGGACACCTACACCGGGGAGCTGTTTTTT

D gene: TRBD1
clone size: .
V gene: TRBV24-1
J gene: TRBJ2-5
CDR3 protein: CATSETGGIETQYF
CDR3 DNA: TGTGCCACCAGTGAGACAGGGGGAATAGAGACCCAGTACTTC

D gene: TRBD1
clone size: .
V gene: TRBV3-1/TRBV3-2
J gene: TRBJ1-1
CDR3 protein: CASSQVRKTGVGTEAFF
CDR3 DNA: TGTGCCAGCAGCCAAGTCCGGAAGACAGGGGTGGGGACTGAAGCTTTCTTT

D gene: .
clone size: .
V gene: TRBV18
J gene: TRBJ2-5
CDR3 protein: CASSPPFGRAKETQYF
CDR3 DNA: TGTGCCAGCTCCCCTCCCTTTGGCAGGGCTAAAGAGACCCAGTACTTC

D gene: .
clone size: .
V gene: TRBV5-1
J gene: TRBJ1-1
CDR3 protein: CASSLGRLPLMNTEAFF
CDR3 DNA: TGCGCCAGCAGCTTGGGGAGGTTACCCCTTATGAACACTGAAGCTTTCTTT

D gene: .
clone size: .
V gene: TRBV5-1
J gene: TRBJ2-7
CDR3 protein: CASSLGYTRGNEQYF
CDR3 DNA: TGCGCCAGCAGCTTGGGATACACAAGGGGTAACGAGCAGTACTTC

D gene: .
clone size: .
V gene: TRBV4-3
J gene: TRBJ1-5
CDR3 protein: CASSQAELSNQPQHF
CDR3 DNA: TGCGCCAGCAGCCAGGCGGAGCTTAGCAATCAGCCCCAGCATTTT

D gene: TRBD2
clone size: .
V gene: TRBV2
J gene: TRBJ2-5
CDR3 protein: CASRGNGRADETQYF
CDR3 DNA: TGTGCCAGCAGAGGTAACGGGAGGGCAGATGAGACCCAGTACTTC

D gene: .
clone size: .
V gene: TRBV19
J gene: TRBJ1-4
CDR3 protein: CASSISPSAEKLFF
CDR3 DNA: TGTGCCAGTAGTATATCCCCGAGCGCGGAAAAACTGTTTTTT

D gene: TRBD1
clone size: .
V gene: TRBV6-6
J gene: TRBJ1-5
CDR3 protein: CASSRGTDSNQPQHF
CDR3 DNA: TGTGCCAGCAGCCGAGGGACAGATAGCAATCAGCCCCAGCATTTT

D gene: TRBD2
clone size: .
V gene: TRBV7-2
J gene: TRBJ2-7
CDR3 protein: CASSRVRAEREGSYEQYF
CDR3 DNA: TGTGCCAGCAGCCGGGTAAGGGCAGAGCGGGAGGGTTCCTACGAGCAGTACTTC

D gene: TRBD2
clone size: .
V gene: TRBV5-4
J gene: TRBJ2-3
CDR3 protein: CASTRGLADSTDTQYF
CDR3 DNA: TGTGCCAGCACCCGTGGGCTAGCGGACAGCACAGATACGCAGTATTTT

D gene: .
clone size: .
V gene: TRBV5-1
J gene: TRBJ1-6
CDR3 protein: CASSRSDRKSSYNSPLHF
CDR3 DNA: TGCGCCAGCAGCAGGAGCGACAGGAAAAGCTCCTATAATTCACCCCTCCACTTT

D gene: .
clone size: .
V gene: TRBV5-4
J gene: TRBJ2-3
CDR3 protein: CASSLVDTDTQYF
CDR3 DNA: TGTGCCAGCAGCTTGGTAGACACAGATACGCAGTATTTT

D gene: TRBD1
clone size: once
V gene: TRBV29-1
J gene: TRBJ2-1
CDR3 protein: CSGGQGRSYNEQFF
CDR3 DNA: TGCAGCGGGGGACAGGGAAGGTCCTACAATGAGCAGTTCTTC

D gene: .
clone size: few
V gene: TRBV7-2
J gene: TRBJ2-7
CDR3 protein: CASSPTSVTSSYEQYF
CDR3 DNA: TGTGCCAGCAGCCCCACGTCAGTTACCAGCTCCTACGAGCAGTACTTC

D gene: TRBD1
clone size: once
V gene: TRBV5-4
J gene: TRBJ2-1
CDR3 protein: CASSLDWGRTGSNEQFF
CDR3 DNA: TGTGCCAGCAGCTTGGATTGGGGCCGGACAGGGAGCAATGAGCAGTTCTTC

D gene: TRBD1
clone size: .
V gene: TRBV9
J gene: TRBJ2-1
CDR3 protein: CASSVVGQAYNEQFF
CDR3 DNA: TGTGCCAGCAGCGTAGTCGGACAGGCCTACAATGAGCAGTTCTTC

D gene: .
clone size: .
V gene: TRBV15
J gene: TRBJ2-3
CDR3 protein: CATSRGRVLSTDTQYF
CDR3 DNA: TGTGCCACCAGCAGAGGTCGGGTCCTTAGCACAGATACGCAGTATTTT

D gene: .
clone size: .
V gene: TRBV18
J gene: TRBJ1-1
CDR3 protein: CASSPPDRNLGTEAFF
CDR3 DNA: TGTGCCAGCTCACCACCTGACAGGAACTTGGGGACTGAAGCTTTCTTT

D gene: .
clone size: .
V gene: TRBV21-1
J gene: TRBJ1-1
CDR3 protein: CASSKGGHAPAVNTEAFF
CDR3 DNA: TGTGCCAGCAGCAAAGGGGGACACGCCCCCGCGGTGAACACTGAAGCTTTCTTT

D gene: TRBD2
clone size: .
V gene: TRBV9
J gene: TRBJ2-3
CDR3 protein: CASSVTGGGIADTQYF
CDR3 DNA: TGTGCCAGCAGCGTAACTGGCGGGGGGATCGCAGATACGCAGTATTTT

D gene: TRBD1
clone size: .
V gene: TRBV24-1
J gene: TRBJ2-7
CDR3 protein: CATSQRDRGEQYF
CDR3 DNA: TGTGCCACCTCGCAACGGGACAGGGGCGAGCAGTACTTC

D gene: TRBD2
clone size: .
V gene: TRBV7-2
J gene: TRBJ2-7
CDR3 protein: CASSYSGTREQYF
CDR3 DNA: TGTGCCAGCAGCTATAGCGGGACTCGGGAGCAGTACTTC

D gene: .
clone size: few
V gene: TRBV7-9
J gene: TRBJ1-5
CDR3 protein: CASSPSSGNQPQHF
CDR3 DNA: TGTGCCAGCAGCCCGAGCTCGGGTAATCAGCCCCAGCATTTT

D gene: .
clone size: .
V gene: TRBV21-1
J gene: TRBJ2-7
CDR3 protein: CASSKDGDFSRNYEQYF
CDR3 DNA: TGTGCCAGCAGCAAAGACGGCGACTTTTCCCGCAACTACGAGCAGTACTTC

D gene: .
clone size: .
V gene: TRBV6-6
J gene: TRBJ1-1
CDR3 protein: CASSYSTEPVNTEAFF
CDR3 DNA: TGTGCCAGCAGTTACTCGACGGAGCCGGTGAACACTGAAGCTTTCTTT

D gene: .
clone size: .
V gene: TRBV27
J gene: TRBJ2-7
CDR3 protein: CASSLLPFSGASSYEQYF
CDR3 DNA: TGTGCCAGCAGTCTCCTCCCTTTTAGCGGAGCTAGCTCCTACGAGCAGTACTTC

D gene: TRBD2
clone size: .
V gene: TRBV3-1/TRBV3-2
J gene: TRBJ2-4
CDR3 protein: CASSHLVGGGTAKNIQYF
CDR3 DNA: TGTGCCAGCAGTCACCTAGTTGGCGGGGGGACTGCCAAAAACATTCAGTACTTC

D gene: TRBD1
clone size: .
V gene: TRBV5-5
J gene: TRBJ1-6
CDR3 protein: CASSLTPTGPNSPLHF
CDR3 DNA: TGTGCCAGCAGCTTAACCCCGACAGGGCCGAATTCACCCCTCCACTTT

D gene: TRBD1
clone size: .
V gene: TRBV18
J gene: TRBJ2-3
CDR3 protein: CASSPPNGQGIIDTQYF
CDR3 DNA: TGTGCCAGCTCACCACCAAACGGACAGGGTATCATAGATACGCAGTATTTT

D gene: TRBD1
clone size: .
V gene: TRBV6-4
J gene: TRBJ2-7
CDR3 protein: CASRPGGRNFYEQYF
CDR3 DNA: TGTGCCAGCCGCCCAGGGGGCAGAAACTTCTACGAGCAGTACTTC

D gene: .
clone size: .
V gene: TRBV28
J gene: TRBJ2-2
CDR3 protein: CASSPWTASNTGELFF
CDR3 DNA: TGTGCCAGCAGTCCATGGACAGCTTCGAACACCGGGGAGCTGTTTTTT

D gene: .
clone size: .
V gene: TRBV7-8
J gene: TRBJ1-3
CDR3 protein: CASSLLPESSGNTIYF
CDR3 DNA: TGTGCCAGCAGCTTATTACCCGAGAGTTCTGGAAACACCATATATTTT

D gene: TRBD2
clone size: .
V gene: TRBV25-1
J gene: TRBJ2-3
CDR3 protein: CASSERTSGPTDTQYF
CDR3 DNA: TGTGCCAGCAGTGAACGAACTAGCGGACCCACAGATACGCAGTATTTT